This T cell receptor beta chain stems from a study of blood T cell repertoires in COVID-19. With respect to this clone: An end of the junction differs from the germline gene, which may be a read error.

TCRdb's table, derived via immunoSEQ multiplex PCR, lists solely in-frame clones and lacks some. The sample carries roughly 400,000 clones, approximately 90% recorded once. Source material: PBMCs or T cells enriched from blood (not recorded which). The TCR comes from a woman aged 40 to 50 who had been exposed to COVID-19.

The CDR3 protein is CATSGIAGAHYNEQFF. The CDR3 nucleotides are TGCGCCACCAGCGGTATAGCGGGGGCCCACTACAATGAGCAGTTCTTC. The genes are TRBV15 and TRBJ2-1, with 9 bases fitting TRBD2. The CDR3 has 16 residues. Germline V gene sequence: CDR1 LNHNV, CDR2 YYDKDF (reference sequence).